This TCR beta chain comes out of a study of T cells in Graves' hyperthyroidism and ophthalmopathy. It was RNA transcripts that yielded the amplified TCR beta CDR3 regions. HTBI primers were employed in a first-round RT-PCR of the TCR CDR3. Each CDR3 protein gets one entry after TCRdb re-called the multiplex PCR reads with MiXCR. Of over 500,000 distinct CDR3 sequences listed, 46% were seen once; the top ten hold around 44%. Material: peripheral blood or thyroid tissue (not recorded which). The clonotype originates from an adult woman with Graves' disease, either hyperthyroidism or ophthalmopathy (not recorded which).

Here the CDR3 DNA reads TGTGCCATCACTGGGACTGAGGCTGAAGCTTTCTTT. Translating it yields CAITGTEAEAFF. The V call is TRBV10-3, the J call TRBJ1-1; TRBD1 might be the D (5 bases). Germline-derived CDR1 and CDR2 are ENHRY and SYGVKD. V was clipped by 7 bases and J by 6 bases, with 12 bases between them. There are 12 residues in the CDR3.